This T cell receptor (beta chain) stems from a study of follicular helper T cells after annual influenza vaccination (dated by TCRdb to the late 2010s). Background on the whole study: After each seasonal influenza vaccination, blood was collected on days 0, 7 and 28. To look at recall of cTfh clones, some subjects were tracked through successive annual vaccinations covering the 2013-2014, 2014-2015 and 2015-2016 seasons. The 2013-2014 samples were cryopreserved, while the 2015 samples were processed right after collection. One week after vaccination, a second recruited cohort of roughly twelve subjects (Table S1) displayed a similar ICOS+CD38+ cTfh response. Six subjects had multi-year samples: four covered two vaccination seasons and two covered three seasons.

Library prep was done by the immunoSEQ multiplex PCR assay. Adaptive Biotechnologies carried out TCRB amplification, library preparation, sequencing and preliminary bioinformatics at Survey level resolution. For TCRB sequencing, genomic DNA from sorted cTfh populations was amplified by multiplex PCR. The original methods were these. Clonality was calculated in R as 1 minus normalized Shannon entropy, and the Gini index was computed with the R package ineq. To get the overlap score, the summed counts of shared sequences were divided by the total counts of all sequences in both of the compared samples. Shared-clonotype significance used Fisher's exact test assuming a theoretical repertoire of 10^7 TCRB sequences. TCRdb carries this immuneACCESS record with in-frame sequences only. Its versions omit some clonotypes, under half of them owing to an unresolved V gene in the studies checked, with the rest unexplained. That table is the source of V, J and clone size, and D and trimming were worked out from the DNA. Across this sample there are about 3,200 clones, with roughly 80% seen only once. The top ten clones comprise approximately 1.1% of the sample.

The sample's time point label, in plain terms: 2014-2015 season, 7 days after vaccination. Adults received seasonal inactivated influenza vaccine (Fluvarix), and TCRB sequencing tracked sorted blood CD4 subsets before and after vaccination. To be eligible, subjects had to live in the community and must not have received influenza vaccine in the previous 6 months. Reasons for exclusion included contraindications to influenza vaccine, substance abuse, HIV/AIDS, active malignancy, immunomodulatory medication, and active illness such as respiratory infection. At each time point, about 35 to 110 mL of blood was collected. Non-naive CD4+CXCR5+PD-1+ cells were defined as circulating Tfh and were sorted into two fractions, ICOS+CD38+ and ICOS-CD38-. PBMC were isolated using Ficoll-Paque PLUS or SepMate separation. Before DNA was extracted, the cell subsets were sorted from PBMC using a BD FACS Aria. Study-level results and caveats: Day 7 ICOS+CD38+ clones were most often found later in ICOS-CD38- cTfh, suggesting that subset may serve as a memory reservoir. ICOS+CD38+ cTfh clonality correlated with the frequency of that population, and its change correlated with the change in circulating plasmablast frequency. Rare clonotypes could not be sampled because productive TCRB sequences were recovered from only roughly 8.5-22% of the analyzed cells. Successive annual vaccinations recalled a recurrent oligoclonal ICOS+CD38+ cTfh response that contained tetramer and AIM influenza-specific clonotypes.

As to this clone: It has no known antigen specificity. Per-base qualities were not stored, and no clone one base away is much larger.

The germline V gene (reference sequence) supplies CDR1 SGHNT and CDR2 YYREEE. Reading from cysteine to phenylalanine, the CDR3 counts 14 amino acids. Of the read, only the CDR3 DNA is kept; its 42 bases are in frame from base 1. A distance of 14 bases separates the germline ends of V and J, which lose 0 bases and 8 bases respectively. This receptor chain uses TRBV5-4 and TRBJ1-2; the D gene cannot be resolved reliably. The sample was CXCR5+ CD38- circulating T follicular helper cells from blood, taken 7 days after influenza vaccination. The intended sense of this specimen's cell subset or site label: circulating Tfh, non-naive CD4+CXCR5+PD-1+ (ICOS+CD38+ or ICOS-CD38-). The sequence was obtained from an adult who received the influenza vaccine. The CDR3 here reads CASSLDGGPGGYTF. The nucleotides are TGTGCCAGCAGCTTGGATGGAGGCCCGGGGGGCTACACCTTC.